The source of this T cell receptor (beta chain) is a study of Graves' ophthalmopathy and Graves' hyperthyroidism. General study findings and limits: Clonotypes were expanded in thyroid at above 0.001 frequency, and most also appeared in blood. From stable hyperthyroidism, ophthalmopathy was separated by a 13-signature model with 87.88% sensitivity and approximately 84% specificity.

Amplification from RNA transcripts yielded the TCR beta CDR3 regions. A first-round RT-PCR used HTBI primers, followed by a second-round multiplex PCR. TCRdb re-analysed the multiplex PCR reads in MiXCR, keeping a single row per CDR3 protein. The repertoire holds about 160,000 distinct CDR3 sequences, with 39% as singletons. In germline, CDR1 is SNHLY, CDR2 FYNNEI. The CDR3 spans 16 residues. V was shortened by 6 bases and J by 0 bases, with 14 bases between the two germline ends. Other autoimmune diseases, uncontrolled infections, pregnancy or lactation excluded patients from enrollment. Clinicians diagnosed using symptoms, serum thyroxine, TRAb, thyroid ultrasound and orbital computed tomography. In its sample, this clonotype was seen many times. Its specificity is not known.

The V and J genes are TRBV2 and TRBJ2-2; D is unresolved. The origin of this receptor is a man aged 25-45 years with Graves' ophthalmopathy. Sample: peripheral blood. CDR3 nucleotide sequence: TGTGCCAGCAGCCGTATACACAGCCCGAACACCGGGGAGCTGTTTTTT. Protein product: CASSRIHSPNTGELFF. Full variable domain (rest looked up from reference TRBV2 and TRBJ2-2): EPEVTQTPSHQVTQMGQEVILRCVPISNHLYFYWYRQILGQKVEFLVSFYNNEISEKSEIFDDQFSVERPDGSNFTLKIRSTKLEDSAMYFCASSRIHSPNTGELFFGEGSRLTVL.